This TCR beta chain comes out of a study of metastatic and nonmetastatic thyroid tumors. Looking at the study overall: Malignant and benign thyroid patients had repertoires compared in peripheral blood and tumor or nodule tissue.

General study results and limits: For both blood and tumor, malignant thyroid tumors reportedly showed significantly higher TCR beta diversity than benign nodules did.

This clone was counted many times. The antigen is undetermined. This CDR3 has 15 amino acids. Germline CDR1 SGHAT, CDR2 FQNNGV. V gave up 2 bases and J gave up 1 base, with 12 bases separating them. Thyroid surgery took place with no prior treatment in any patient. Study processing details: Variation in CDR3 across clinicopathological groups served as the basis for constructing a distant-metastasis classifier in papillary thyroid cancer. Via MiXCR, TCRdb re-called the PCR reads. It is TCRdb's table, rather than the study itself, that gives the V and J calls and clone size. The repertoire holds about 59,000 clones, 15% to 20% seen once, with roughly a tenth in the top ten.

The rearrangement joins TRBV11-2 to TRBJ2-7; D uncertain. The receptor was derived from a male donor with papillary thyroid cancer or a benign thyroid nodule (not recorded which). Some clones in this sample may be carry-over from other donors' samples. Specimen: blood. The CDR3 reads CASSLRIGRSYEQYF. In DNA form, the CDR3 reads TGTGCCAGCAGCTTACGGATTGGCAGATCCTACGAGCAGTACTTC.